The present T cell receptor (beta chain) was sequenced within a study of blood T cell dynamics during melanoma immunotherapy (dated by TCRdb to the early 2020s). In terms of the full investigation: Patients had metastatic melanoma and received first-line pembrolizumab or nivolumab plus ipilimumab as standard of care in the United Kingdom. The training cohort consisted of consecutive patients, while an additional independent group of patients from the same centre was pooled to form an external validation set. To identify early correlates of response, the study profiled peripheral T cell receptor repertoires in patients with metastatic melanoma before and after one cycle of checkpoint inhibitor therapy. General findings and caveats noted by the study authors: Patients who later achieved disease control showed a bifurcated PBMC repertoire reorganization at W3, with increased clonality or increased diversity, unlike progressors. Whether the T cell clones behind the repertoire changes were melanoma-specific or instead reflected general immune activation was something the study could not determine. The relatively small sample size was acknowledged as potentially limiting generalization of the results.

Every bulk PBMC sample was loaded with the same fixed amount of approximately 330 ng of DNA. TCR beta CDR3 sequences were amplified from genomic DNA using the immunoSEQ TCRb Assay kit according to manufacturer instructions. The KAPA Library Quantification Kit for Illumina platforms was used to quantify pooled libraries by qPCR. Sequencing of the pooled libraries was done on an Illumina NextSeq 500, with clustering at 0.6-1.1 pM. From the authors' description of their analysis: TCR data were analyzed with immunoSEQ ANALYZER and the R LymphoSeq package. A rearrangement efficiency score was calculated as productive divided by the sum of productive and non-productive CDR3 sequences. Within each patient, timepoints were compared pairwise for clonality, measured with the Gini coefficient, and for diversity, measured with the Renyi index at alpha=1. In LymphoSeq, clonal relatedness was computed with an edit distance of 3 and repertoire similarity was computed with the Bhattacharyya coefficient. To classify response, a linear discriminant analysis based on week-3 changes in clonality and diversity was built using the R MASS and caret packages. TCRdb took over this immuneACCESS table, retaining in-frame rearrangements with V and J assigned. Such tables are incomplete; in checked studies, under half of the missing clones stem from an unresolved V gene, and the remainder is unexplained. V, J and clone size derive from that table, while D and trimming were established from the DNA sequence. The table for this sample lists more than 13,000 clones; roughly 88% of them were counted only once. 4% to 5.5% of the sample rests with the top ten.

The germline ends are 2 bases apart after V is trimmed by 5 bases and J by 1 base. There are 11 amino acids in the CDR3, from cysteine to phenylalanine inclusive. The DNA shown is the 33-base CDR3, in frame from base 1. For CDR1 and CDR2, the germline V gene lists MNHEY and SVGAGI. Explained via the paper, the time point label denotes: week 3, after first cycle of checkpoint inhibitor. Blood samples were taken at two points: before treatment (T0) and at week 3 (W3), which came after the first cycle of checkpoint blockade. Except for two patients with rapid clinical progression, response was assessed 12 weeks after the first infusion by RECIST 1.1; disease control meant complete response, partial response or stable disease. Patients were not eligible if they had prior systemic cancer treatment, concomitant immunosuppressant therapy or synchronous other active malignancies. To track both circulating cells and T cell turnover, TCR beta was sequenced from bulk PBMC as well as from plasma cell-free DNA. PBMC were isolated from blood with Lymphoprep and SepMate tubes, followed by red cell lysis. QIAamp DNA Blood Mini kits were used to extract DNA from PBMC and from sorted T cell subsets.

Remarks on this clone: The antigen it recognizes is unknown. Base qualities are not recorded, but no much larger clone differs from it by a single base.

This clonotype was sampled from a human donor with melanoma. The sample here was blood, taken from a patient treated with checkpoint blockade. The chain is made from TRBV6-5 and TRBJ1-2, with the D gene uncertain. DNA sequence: TGTGCCAGCAGTAGTAACTATGGCTACACCTTC. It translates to CASSSNYGYTF.